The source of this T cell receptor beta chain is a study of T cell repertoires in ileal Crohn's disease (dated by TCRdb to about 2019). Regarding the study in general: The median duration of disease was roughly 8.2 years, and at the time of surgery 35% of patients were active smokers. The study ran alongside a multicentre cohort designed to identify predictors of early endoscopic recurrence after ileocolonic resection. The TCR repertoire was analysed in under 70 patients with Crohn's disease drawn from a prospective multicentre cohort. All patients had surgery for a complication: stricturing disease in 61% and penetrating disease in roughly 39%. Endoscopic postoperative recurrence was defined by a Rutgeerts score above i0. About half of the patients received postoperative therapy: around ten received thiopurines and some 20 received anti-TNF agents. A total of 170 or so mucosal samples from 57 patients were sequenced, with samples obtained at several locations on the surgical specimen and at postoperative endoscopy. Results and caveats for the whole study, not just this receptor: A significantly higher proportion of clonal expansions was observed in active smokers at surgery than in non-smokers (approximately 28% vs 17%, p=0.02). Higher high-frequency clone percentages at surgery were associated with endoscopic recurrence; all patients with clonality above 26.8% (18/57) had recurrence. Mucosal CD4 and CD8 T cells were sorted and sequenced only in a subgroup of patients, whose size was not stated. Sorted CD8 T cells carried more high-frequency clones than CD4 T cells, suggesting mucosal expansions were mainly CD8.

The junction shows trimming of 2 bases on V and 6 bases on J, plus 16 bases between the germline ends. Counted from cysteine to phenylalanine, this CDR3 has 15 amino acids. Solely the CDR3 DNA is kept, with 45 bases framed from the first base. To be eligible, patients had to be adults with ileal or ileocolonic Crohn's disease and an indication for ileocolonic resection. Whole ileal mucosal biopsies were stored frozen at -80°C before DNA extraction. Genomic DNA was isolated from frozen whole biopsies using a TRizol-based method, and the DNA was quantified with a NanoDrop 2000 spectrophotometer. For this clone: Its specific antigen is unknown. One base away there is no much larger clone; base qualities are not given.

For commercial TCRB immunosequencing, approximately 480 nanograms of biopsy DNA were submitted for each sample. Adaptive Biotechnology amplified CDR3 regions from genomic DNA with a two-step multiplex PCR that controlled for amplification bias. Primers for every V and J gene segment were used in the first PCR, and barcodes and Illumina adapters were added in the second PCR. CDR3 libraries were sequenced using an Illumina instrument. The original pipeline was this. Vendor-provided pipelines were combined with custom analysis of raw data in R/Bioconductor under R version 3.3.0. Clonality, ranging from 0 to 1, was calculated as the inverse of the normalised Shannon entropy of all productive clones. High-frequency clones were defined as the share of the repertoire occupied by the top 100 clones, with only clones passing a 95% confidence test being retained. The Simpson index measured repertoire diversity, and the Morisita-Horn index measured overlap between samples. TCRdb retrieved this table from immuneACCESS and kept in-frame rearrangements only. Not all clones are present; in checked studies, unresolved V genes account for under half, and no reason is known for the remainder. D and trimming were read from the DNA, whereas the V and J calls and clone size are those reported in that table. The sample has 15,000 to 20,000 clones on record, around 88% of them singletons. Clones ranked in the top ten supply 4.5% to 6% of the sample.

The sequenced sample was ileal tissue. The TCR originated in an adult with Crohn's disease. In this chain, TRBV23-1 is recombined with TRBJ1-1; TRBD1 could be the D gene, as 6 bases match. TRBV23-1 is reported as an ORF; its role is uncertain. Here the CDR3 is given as CASSQTTGSHSEAFF. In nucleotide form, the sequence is TGCGCCAGCAGTCAAACTACAGGGAGTCACTCTGAAGCTTTCTTT.